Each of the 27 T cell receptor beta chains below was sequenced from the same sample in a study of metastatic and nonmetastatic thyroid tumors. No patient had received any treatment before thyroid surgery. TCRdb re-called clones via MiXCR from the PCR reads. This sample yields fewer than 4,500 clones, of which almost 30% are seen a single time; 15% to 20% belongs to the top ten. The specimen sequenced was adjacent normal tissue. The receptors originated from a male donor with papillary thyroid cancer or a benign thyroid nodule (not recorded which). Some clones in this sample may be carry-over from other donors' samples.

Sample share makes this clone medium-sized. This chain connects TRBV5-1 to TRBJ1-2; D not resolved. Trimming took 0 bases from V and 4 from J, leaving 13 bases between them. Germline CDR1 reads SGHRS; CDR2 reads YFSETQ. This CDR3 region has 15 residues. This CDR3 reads CASSLGGSGSYGYTF. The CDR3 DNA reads TGCGCCAGCAGCTTGGGCGGGAGTGGGAGCTATGGCTACACCTTC.

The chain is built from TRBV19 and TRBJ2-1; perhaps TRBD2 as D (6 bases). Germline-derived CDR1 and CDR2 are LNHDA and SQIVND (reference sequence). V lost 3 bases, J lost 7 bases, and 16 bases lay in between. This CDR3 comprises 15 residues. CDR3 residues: CASSIQRVGGNEQFF. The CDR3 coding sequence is TGTGCCAGTAGTATTCAGCGGGTGGGTGGAAATGAGCAGTTCTTC.

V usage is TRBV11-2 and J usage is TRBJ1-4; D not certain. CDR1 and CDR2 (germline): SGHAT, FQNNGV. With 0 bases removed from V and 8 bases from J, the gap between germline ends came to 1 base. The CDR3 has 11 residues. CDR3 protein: CASSLEEKLFF. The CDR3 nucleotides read TGTGCCAGCAGCTTAGAGGAAAAACTGTTTTTT.

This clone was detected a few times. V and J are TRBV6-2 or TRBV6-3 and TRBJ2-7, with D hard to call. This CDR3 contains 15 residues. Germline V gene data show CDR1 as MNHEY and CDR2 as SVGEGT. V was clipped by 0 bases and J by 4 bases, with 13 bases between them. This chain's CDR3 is CASSYSGLFGYEQYF. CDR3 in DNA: TGTGCCAGCAGTTACTCCGGGCTTTTCGGATACGAGCAGTACTTC.

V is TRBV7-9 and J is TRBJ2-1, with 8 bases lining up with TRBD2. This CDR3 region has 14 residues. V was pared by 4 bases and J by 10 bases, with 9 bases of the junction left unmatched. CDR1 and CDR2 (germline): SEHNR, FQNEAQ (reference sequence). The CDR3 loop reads CASSSSRTSREQFF. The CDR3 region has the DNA TGTGCCAGCAGCTCCTCCAGGACTAGCAGAGAGCAGTTCTTC.

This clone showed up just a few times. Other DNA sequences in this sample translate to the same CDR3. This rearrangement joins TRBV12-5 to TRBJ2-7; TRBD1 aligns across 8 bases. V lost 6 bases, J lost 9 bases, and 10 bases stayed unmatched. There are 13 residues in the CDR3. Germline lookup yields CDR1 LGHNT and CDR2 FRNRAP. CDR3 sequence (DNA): TGTGCTAGTGGGCTCGGGACAGGACTTGTGCAGTACTTC. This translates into CASGLGTGLVQYF.

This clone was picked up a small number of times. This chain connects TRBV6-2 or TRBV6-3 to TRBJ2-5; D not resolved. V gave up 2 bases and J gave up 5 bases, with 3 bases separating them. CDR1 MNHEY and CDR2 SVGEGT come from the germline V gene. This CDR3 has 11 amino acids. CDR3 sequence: CASSYLETQYF. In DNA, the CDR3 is TGTGCCAGCAGTTACCTCGAGACCCAGTACTTC.

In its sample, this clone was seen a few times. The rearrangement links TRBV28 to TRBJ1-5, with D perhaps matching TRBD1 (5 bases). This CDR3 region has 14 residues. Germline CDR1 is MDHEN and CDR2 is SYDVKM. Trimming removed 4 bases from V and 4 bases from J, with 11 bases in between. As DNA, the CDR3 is TGTGCCAGCAGTTCCCTATGGGGGAATCAGCCCCAGCATTTT. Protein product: CASSSLWGNQPQHF. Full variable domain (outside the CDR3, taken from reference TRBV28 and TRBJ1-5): DVKVTQSSRYLVKRTGEKVFLECVQDMDHENMFWYRQDPGLGLRLIYFSYDVKMKEKGDIPEGYSVSREKKERFSLILESASTNQTSMYLCASSSLWGNQPQHFGDGTRLSIL.

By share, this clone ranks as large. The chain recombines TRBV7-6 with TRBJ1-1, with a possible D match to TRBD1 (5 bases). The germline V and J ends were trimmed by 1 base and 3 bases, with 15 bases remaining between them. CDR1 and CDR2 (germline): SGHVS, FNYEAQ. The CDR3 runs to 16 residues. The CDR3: CASSLGGGMRYTEAFF. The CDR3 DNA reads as TGTGCCAGCAGCTTAGGCGGGGGTATGAGGTACACTGAAGCTTTCTTT.

The CDR3, as DNA: TGTGCCAGCAGCTTAGTGGGGACACGCACAGATACGCAGTATTTT. Its translation is CASSLVGTRTDTQYF. V is TRBV11-2 and J is TRBJ2-3, with D possibly being TRBD1 (6 bases). Germline V gene lookup returns CDR1 SGHAT and CDR2 FQNNGV. The CDR3 sequence is 15 residues long. The V end lost 1 base, the J end lost 1 base, and 9 bases lay between the germline ends.

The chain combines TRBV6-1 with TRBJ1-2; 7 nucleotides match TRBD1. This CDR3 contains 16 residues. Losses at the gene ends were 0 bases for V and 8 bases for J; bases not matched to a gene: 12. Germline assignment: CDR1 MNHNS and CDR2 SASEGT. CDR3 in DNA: TGTGCCAGCAGTGAAGCGCTTCTTGGGACAGCGGGAGGCTACACCTTC. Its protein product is CASSEALLGTAGGYTF.

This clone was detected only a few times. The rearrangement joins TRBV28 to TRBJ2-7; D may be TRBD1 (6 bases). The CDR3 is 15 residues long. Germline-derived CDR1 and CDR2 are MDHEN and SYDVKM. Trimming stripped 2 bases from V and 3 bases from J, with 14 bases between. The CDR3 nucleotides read TGTGCCAGCAGTTTAAAATTTACAGGGATCTACGAGCAGTACTTC. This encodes CASSLKFTGIYEQYF.

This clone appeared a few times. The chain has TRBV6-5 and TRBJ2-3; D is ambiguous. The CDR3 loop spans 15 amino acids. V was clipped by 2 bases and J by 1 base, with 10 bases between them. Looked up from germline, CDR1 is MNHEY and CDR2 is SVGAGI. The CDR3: CASSYARLGTDTQYF. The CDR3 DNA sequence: TGTGCCAGCAGTTACGCCCGACTGGGCACAGATACGCAGTATTTT.

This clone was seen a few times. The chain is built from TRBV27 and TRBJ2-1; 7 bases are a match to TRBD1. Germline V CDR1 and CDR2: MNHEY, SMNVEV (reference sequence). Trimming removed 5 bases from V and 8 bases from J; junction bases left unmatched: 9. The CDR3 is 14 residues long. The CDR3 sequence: CASSPMDRIYEQFF. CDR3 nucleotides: TGTGCCAGCAGTCCGATGGACAGGATCTATGAGCAGTTCTTC.

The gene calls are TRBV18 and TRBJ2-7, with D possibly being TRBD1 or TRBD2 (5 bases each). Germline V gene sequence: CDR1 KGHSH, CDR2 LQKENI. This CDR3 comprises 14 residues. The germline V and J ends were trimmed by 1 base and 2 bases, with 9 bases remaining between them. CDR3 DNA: TGTGCCAGCTCACCACGGGACGGAACCTACGAGCAGTACTTC. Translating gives CASSPRDGTYEQYF. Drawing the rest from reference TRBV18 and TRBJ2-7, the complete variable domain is NAGVMQNPRHLVRRRGQEARLRCSPMKGHSHVYWYRQLPEEGLKFMVYLQKENIIDESGMPKERFSAEFPKEGPSILRIQQVVRGDSAAYFCASSPRDGTYEQYFGPGTRLTVT.

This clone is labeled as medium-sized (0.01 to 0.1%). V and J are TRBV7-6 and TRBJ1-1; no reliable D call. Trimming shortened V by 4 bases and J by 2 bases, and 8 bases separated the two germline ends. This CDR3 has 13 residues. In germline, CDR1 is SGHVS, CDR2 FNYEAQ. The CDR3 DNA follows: TGTGCCAGCAGCTCGACACCAAACACTGAAGCTTTCTTT. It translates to CASSSTPNTEAFF. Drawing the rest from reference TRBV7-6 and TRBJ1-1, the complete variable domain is GAGVSQSPRYKVTKRGQDVALRCDPISGHVSLYWYRQALGQGPEFLTYFNYEAQQDKSGLPNDRFSAERPEGSISTLTIQRTEQRDSAMYRCASSSTPNTEAFFGQGTRLTVV.

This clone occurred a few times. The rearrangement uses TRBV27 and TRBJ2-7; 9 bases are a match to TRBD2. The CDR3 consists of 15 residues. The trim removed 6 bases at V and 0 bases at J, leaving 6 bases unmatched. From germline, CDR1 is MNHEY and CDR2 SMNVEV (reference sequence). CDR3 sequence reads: CASRISGGSSYEQYF. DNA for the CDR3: TGTGCCAGCAGAATTAGCGGGGGAAGCTCCTACGAGCAGTACTTC.

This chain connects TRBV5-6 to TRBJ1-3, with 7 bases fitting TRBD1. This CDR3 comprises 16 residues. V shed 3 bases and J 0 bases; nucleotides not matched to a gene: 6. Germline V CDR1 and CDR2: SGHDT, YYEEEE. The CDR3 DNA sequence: TGTGCCAGCAGCTACAGGGGCCGGAACTCTGGAAACACCATATATTTT. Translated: CASSYRGRNSGNTIYF.

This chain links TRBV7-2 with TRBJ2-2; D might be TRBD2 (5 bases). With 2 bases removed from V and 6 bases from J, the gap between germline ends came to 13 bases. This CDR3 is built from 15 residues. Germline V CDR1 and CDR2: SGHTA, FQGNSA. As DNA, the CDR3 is TGTGCCAGCAGCTTACAGCGGTCTGTTTCCGGGGAGCTGTTTTTT. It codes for CASSLQRSVSGELFF.

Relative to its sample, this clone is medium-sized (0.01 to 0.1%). CDR3 loop: CASSPEYAVQPQHF. CDR3 sequence (DNA): TGTGCCAGCAGTCCAGAATACGCGGTTCAGCCCCAGCATTTT. The chain joins TRBV28 to TRBJ1-5; D is ambiguous. The V and J ends lost 5 bases and 6 bases respectively, with 14 bases between them. Germline loops: CDR1 MDHEN, CDR2 SYDVKM. CDR3 length: 14 residues.

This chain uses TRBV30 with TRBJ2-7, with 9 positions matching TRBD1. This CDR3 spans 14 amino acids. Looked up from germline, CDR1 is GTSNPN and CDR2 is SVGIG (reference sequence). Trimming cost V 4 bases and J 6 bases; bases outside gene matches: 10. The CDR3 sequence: CAWNWDRVNSEQYF. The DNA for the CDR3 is TGTGCCTGGAATTGGGACAGGGTAAACAGCGAGCAGTACTTC.

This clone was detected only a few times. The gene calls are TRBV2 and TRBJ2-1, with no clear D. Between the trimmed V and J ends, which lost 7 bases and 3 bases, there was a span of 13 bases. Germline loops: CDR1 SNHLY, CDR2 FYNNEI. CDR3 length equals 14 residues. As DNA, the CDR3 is TGTGCCAGCATCGGCTCATGGAACTACAATGAGCAGTTCTTC. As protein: CASIGSWNYNEQFF.

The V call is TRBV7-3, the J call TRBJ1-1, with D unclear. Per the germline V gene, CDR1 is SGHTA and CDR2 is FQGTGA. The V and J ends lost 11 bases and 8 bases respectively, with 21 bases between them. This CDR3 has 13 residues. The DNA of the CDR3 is TGTGCCGGAGACTTGGGCGCTTATTCCGAAGCTTTCTTT. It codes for CAGDLGAYSEAFF.

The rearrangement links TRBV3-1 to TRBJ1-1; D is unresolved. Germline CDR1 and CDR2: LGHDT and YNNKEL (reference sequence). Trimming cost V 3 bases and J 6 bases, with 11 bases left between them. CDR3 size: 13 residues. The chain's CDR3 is CASSHVLLAEAFF. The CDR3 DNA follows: TGTGCCAGCAGCCATGTGCTACTAGCTGAAGCTTTCTTT.

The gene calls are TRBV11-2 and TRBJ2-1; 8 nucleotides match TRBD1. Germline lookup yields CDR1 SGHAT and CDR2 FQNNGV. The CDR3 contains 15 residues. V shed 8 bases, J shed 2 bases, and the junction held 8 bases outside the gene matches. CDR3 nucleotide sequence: TGTGCCAGCCTACTCGGGACAGGAGCCTACAATGAGCAGTTCTTC. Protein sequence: CASLLGTGAYNEQFF.

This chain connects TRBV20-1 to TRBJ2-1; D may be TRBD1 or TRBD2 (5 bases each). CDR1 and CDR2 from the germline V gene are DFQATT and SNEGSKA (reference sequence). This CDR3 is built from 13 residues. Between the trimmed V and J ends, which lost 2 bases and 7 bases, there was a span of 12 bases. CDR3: CSARSGGGNEQFF. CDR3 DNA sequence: TGCAGTGCTAGATCAGGTGGGGGAAATGAGCAGTTCTTC.

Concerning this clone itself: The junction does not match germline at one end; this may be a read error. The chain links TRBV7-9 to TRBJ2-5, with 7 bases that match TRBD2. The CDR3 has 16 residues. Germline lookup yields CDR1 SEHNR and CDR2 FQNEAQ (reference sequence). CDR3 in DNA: TGTGCCAGCTGCCAACCTCTAGACAGTGCGGGAGAGTCCCAGTACTTC. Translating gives CASCQPLDSAGESQYF.